A selection of T cell receptor beta chains follows, all from one sample in a study of cytomegalovirus exposure and HLA in healthy donors. Assay used: immunoSEQ multiplex PCR; TCRdb lists only in-frame clones, some missing. The table lists roughly 86,000 clones, approximately 64% of them singletons. The sequenced sample was PBMCs. These receptors were obtained from a woman aged 50 to 60 in good health and CMV-seropositive. Each CDR3 is given with its conserved first and last residue. The D gene is left open where the match is weak. Rows may omit the clone size; those that give it use once, few, many or a size class.

CDR3nt	CDR3aa	d_gene	abundance	v_gene	j_gene
TGTGCCAGCAGTCAAAGCGGGGGGGGAGAGCAGTACTTC	CASSQSGGGEQYF	TRBD2	.	TRBV6-5	TRBJ2-7
TGTGCCAGCACCTCGGCCGGGACTAGCGGTACCTACGAGCAGTACTTC	CASTSAGTSGTYEQYF	TRBD2	once	TRBV28	TRBJ2-7
TGTGCCATCAGTGGCAGGGGAGGGGCAGGTCAGCCCCAGCATTTT	CAISGRGGAGQPQHF	.	.	TRBV10-3	TRBJ1-5
TGTGCCAGCAGACCGGGGACAGGGAGGTTAAGCGAGCAGTACTTC	CASRPGTGRLSEQYF	TRBD1	once	TRBV2	TRBJ2-7
TGTGCCAGCGGATCAGGGGGCCATTCCTACGAGCAGTACTTC	CASGSGGHSYEQYF	TRBD1	once	TRBV28	TRBJ2-7
TGCGCCAGCAGCCAAGATAACGAGCGGACCTATGAGCAGTTCTTC	CASSQDNERTYEQFF	.	.	TRBV4-3	TRBJ2-1
TGTGCCAGCAGTCCCCCGGGGGTCACTAACTATGGCTACACCTTC	CASSPPGVTNYGYTF	.	few	TRBV28	TRBJ1-2
TGTGCCAGCAGCCTCGGGACTTCCCTCGAGCAGTACTTC	CASSLGTSLEQYF	.	few	TRBV11-2	TRBJ2-7
TGTGCCAGCAGTTTAATGGGAGTAAATGGCTACACCTTC	CASSLMGVNGYTF	.	.	TRBV28	TRBJ1-2
TGTGCCAGCAGTTCCACAGGCGAGAACACTGAAGCTTTCTTT	CASSSTGENTEAFF	.	.	TRBV27	TRBJ1-1
TGTGCCAGCAGCGCCAGTGGGGAGACCGGGGAGCTGTTTTTT	CASSASGETGELFF	.	.	TRBV9	TRBJ2-2
TGTGCCAGCAGTTTAAGGGGACAGGGGGACACTGAAGCTTTCTTT	CASSLRGQGDTEAFF	TRBD1	.	TRBV28	TRBJ1-1
TGTGCCAGCAGGTCCGCCCCCGGGGGTGGAGAGACCCAGTACTTC	CASRSAPGGGETQYF	.	few	TRBV2	TRBJ2-5
TGTGCCAGCAGGGAAGGAGGGGCAGGTGGCTACACCTTC	CASREGGAGGYTF	.	.	TRBV6-5	TRBJ1-2
TGTGCCAGCAGTGACACGCCGGACAGCTCCTATGGCTACACCTTC	CASSDTPDSSYGYTF	.	.	TRBV6-1	TRBJ1-2
TGTGCCAGCAGCTTAGATACAGCCGCTAACTATGGCTACACCTTC	CASSLDTAANYGYTF	.	.	TRBV7-9	TRBJ1-2
TGTGCCAGCAGCTTGCCCGGGACTAACTATGGCTACACCTTC	CASSLPGTNYGYTF	.	.	TRBV5-4	TRBJ1-2
TGTGCCAGCAGCTCGACTAGGGAAGAGACCCAGTACTTC	CASSSTREETQYF	.	.	TRBV7-3	TRBJ2-5
TGTGCCAGCAGCTCCCGGGAGAAATACGAGCAGTACTTC	CASSSREKYEQYF	.	few	TRBV7-9	TRBJ2-7
TGTGCCATCATACAGGGGGGTGACTATGGCTACACCTTC	CAIIQGGDYGYTF	TRBD1	few	TRBV7-9	TRBJ1-2
TGTGCCAGCAGCAAAGGGACAGTCGCCGAAAAACTGTTTTTT	CASSKGTVAEKLFF	.	.	TRBV21-1	TRBJ1-4
TGTGCCAGCAGCCGAGGGACAGGGGGAAATCAGCCCCAGCATTTT	CASSRGTGGNQPQHF	TRBD1	few	TRBV7-9	TRBJ1-5
TGTGCCAGCAACCCGGGGGACTATAGCACAGATACGCAGTATTTT	CASNPGDYSTDTQYF	TRBD2	few	TRBV27	TRBJ2-3
TGCGCCAGCAGCATCCCGGTTGAAGCGGGGCTCCACAATGAGCAGTTCTTC	CASSIPVEAGLHNEQFF	TRBD2	few	TRBV5-1	TRBJ2-1
TGCAGCGTCGCCTCCCCGGGACACAAGAACACTGAAGCTTTCTTT	CSVASPGHKNTEAFF	.	.	TRBV29-1	TRBJ1-1
TGTGCCAGCAGCGTAGGGAGGAGCTGGAACACTGAAGCTTTCTTT	CASSVGRSWNTEAFF	.	.	TRBV9	TRBJ1-1
TGCGCCAGCAGCTTGGGCCCACAGGGGGGCACAGATACGCAGTATTTT	CASSLGPQGGTDTQYF	TRBD1	.	TRBV5-1	TRBJ2-3
TGTGCCACCAGCAGAGATCAGGCTAGCGGGGCCGATGAGCAGTTCTTC	CATSRDQASGADEQFF	TRBD2	.	TRBV15	TRBJ2-1
TGTGCCAGCAGTATCCGACAGCTAGGTCAGCCCCAGCATTTT	CASSIRQLGQPQHF	.	.	TRBV6-1	TRBJ1-5
TGCGCCAGCAGCTTGGGACAGCCTTACAATGAGCAGTTCTTC	CASSLGQPYNEQFF	.	.	TRBV5-1	TRBJ2-1
TGTGCCAGCAGTGGTTCTACAGCTGAAGCTTTCTTT	CASSGSTAEAFF	.	.	TRBV6-1	TRBJ1-1
TGTGCCAGCAGCAACGAACAGGGGGGCTATGGCTACACCTTC	CASSNEQGGYGYTF	TRBD1	.	TRBV2	TRBJ1-2
TGTGCCAGCAGTTTATCCTCGACAGGGGTAAACACTGAAGCTTTCTTT	CASSLSSTGVNTEAFF	TRBD1	.	TRBV28	TRBJ1-1
TGTGCCAGCAGCTCTGCAGCGGGGGGGCCCAAAAACATTCAGTACTTC	CASSSAAGGPKNIQYF	TRBD2	.	TRBV7-9	TRBJ2-4
TGTGCCGCCCAGGGCGGGACCTCCTACAATGAGCAGTTCTTC	CAAQGGTSYNEQFF	.	.	TRBV28	TRBJ2-1
TGTGCCAGCAGCTTAGGGACAGGCTGGTCCTACGAGCAGTACTTC	CASSLGTGWSYEQYF	TRBD1	many	TRBV7-8	TRBJ2-7
TGTGCCATAAGGGAGAGGAGTGGCTACACCTTC	CAIRERSGYTF	.	.	TRBV19	TRBJ1-2
TGCGCCAGCAGCCGGGACACCACCTCTGGAAACACCATATATTTT	CASSRDTTSGNTIYF	.	.	TRBV4-3	TRBJ1-3
TGTGCCAGCAGTTACGCACAGGGGGATGCCGCTGAAGCTTTCTTT	CASSYAQGDAAEAFF	TRBD1	.	TRBV2	TRBJ1-1
TGTGCCAGCTCGGCCCCCCGGGAGGGGTATGGCTACACCTTC	CASSAPREGYGYTF	.	.	TRBV28	TRBJ1-2
TGTGCCAGCAGCTGGGCCACAGCCAGCGGGGGCTACACCTTC	CASSWATASGGYTF	.	.	TRBV5-8	TRBJ1-2
TGTGCCACCAGCAGAGATTTGGGCAGCCAAGAGACCCAGTACTTC	CATSRDLGSQETQYF	.	.	TRBV15	TRBJ2-5
TGTGCCAGCAGTCCCGGGGGGGCTGTGACTGAAGCTTTCTTT	CASSPGGAVTEAFF	.	.	TRBV27	TRBJ1-1
TGTGCCAGCAGTTACTCAGGAGCAACTAATGAAAAACTGTTTTTT	CASSYSGATNEKLFF	.	once	TRBV6-5	TRBJ1-4
TGTGCCAGCAGCCCCGGGACTAGCGGGGGGCGAGAAGAGACCCAGTACTTC	CASSPGTSGGREETQYF	TRBD2	.	TRBV7-9	TRBJ2-5
TGTGCCAGCAGCCCGGGGGGCTCTGGAAACACCATATATTTT	CASSPGGSGNTIYF	.	few	TRBV7-6	TRBJ1-3
TGTGCCAGCAGCTTAGGGGACTACAGAGATACGCAGTATTTT	CASSLGDYRDTQYF	TRBD2	.	TRBV7-9	TRBJ2-3
TGTGCCAGCAGCCAAGGACTAGCGGGGAATGAAGGGGAGACCCAGTACTTC	CASSQGLAGNEGETQYF	TRBD2	once	TRBV4-2	TRBJ2-5
TGTGCCAGCAGTGAAGAATTGACAGGAGGCCAGCCCCAGCATTTT	CASSEELTGGQPQHF	.	.	TRBV2	TRBJ1-5
TGTGCCAGCAGTTATGGGGAACCGGGATTCTACGAGCAGTACTTC	CASSYGEPGFYEQYF	.	.	TRBV6-5	TRBJ2-7